These T cell receptor beta chains were read from a single sample in a study of neoadjuvant nivolumab and ipilimumab in lung cancer. The table came from immunoSEQ multiplex PCR; TCRdb's copy has only in-frame clones and leaves some out. The profile shows about 27,000 clones, about 70% of them singletons. Sequencing was performed on tumor tissue, taken after neoadjuvant nivolumab, alone or with ipilimumab, at or shortly before surgery. These receptor sequences come from an adult with non-small cell lung cancer. Both conserved end residues are trimmed from each CDR3. Each record gives: V gene, J gene, CDR3 protein.

TRBV5-1	TRBJ2-1	ASSGDSSYNEQF
TRBV7-8	.	ASSSGASNFYEQY
TRBV5-1	TRBJ2-7	ASRPSGAYEQY
TRBV5-4	TRBJ1-2	ASSLQGAGGYT
TRBV10-2	TRBJ2-1	ATRGGYNEQF
TRBV9	TRBJ2-3	ASSTPAGGRHTQY
TRBV15	TRBJ1-5	ATSRAARSNQPQH
TRBV10-3	TRBJ2-3	AISRGLAGTDTQY
TRBV29-1	TRBJ1-2	SVGTTGYGYT
TRBV7-9	TRBJ2-7	ASSRPGPYEQY
TRBV6-1	TRBJ2-3	ASGRDRAGY
TRBV5-5	TRBJ2-1	ASSSVGGAQF
TRBV27	TRBJ1-6	ASSLVGVKGYNSPLH
TRBV18	TRBJ1-6	ASSPSGNNSPLH
TRBV5-4	TRBJ2-3	ASRLQGARADTQY
TRBV5-6	TRBJ1-2	ASSPGAADYGYT
TRBV6-5	TRBJ2-3	ASSYSGVAGDHTQY
TRBV11-2	TRBJ2-1	ASSLEPSGGGSQF
TRBV11-2	TRBJ2-5	ASSPGLVETQY
TRBV7-2	TRBJ2-5	ASSVVGGARGETQY
TRBV10-1	TRBJ2-7	ASSEDREAYEQY
TRBV7-6	TRBJ2-2	ASSLGAFGYSNTGELF
TRBV29-1	TRBJ2-1	SVLDSSGPF
TRBV18	TRBJ2-3	ASSPGTSGTHTQY
TRBV11-1	TRBJ2-3	ASSDRLAGVTQY
TRBV19	TRBJ2-6	ASSSEGHFSGANVLT
TRBV7-9	TRBJ2-7	ASSLGRAAYEQY
TRBV5-1	TRBJ2-5	ASSLGPRVSETQY
TRBV5-5	TRBJ1-2	ASSPVTGTGVGYT
TRBV10-3	TRBJ2-3	ASSRGGQSDTQY
TRBV7-9	TRBJ1-4	ASSFPSTTNEKLF
TRBV25-1	TRBJ2-2	ASRDRGRDTGELF
TRBV11-2	TRBJ2-3	ASSLEADTQY